This TCR beta chain emerged from a study of T cell responses to AZD1222 COVID-19 vaccine. Study-level information: Pooling was applied to second doses at about 4 or about 12 weeks. The study, taken as a whole, reports: Clonal diversity was possibly underestimated; the donors were predominantly white British and more often female. Reports indicate that nearly half of spike-specific TCRs are directed at unmutated variant regions. Sampling captured repertoires only after the peak T cell response.

As regards this clone: Its antigen remains unknown.

Method: immunoSEQ multiplex PCR; TCRdb's copy keeps in-frame clones and lacks some. In the table there are about 170,000 clones, around 87% of which are singletons. Germline CDR1 reads LNHDA; CDR2 reads SQIVND (reference sequence). V was cut by 5 bases and J by 5 bases, with 9 bases left in between. The CDR3 covers 13 residues. J is TRBJ2-2 and V is TRBV19; D is unclear. The sequenced sample was peripheral blood, obtained on day 0 of AZD1222 vaccination. The sequence came from an adult in good health. The CDR3, as DNA: TGTGCCAGTAGTTCTTTTGGGACCGGGGAGCTGTTTTTT. Its translation: CASSSFGTGELFF.